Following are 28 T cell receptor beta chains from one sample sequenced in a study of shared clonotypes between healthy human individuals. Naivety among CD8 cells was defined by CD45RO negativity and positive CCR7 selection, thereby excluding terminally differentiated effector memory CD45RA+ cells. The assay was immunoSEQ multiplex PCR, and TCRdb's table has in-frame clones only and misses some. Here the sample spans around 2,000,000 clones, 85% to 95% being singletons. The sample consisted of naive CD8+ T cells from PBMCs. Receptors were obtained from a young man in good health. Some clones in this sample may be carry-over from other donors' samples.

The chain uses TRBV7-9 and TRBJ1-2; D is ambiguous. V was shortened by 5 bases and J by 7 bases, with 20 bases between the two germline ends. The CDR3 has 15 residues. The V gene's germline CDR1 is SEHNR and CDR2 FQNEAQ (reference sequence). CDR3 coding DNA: TGTGCCAGCAGCAGTATGCCAGATCTACGGGTTGGCTACACCTTC. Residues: CASSSMPDLRVGYTF.

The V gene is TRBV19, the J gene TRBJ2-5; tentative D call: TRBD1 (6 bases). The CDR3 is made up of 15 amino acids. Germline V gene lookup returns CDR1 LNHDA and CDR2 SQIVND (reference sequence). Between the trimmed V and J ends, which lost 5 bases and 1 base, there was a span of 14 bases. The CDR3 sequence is CASSARGSSQETQYF. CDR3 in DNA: TGTGCCAGTAGTGCGAGGGGGAGCAGCCAAGAGACCCAGTACTTC.

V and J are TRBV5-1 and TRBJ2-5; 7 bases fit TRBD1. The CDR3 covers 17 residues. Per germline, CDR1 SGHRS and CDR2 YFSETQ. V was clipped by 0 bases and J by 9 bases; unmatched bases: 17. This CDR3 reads CASSLASITGERAAQYF. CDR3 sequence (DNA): TGCGCCAGCAGCTTGGCAAGCATAACAGGGGAGCGAGCGGCCCAGTACTTC.

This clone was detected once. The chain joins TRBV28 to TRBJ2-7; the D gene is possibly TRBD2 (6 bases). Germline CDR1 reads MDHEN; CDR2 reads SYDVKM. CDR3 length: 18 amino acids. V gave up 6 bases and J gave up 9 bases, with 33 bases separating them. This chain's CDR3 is CASSPLEFAGLLWDVQYF. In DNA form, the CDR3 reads TGTGCCAGCAGCCCCCTGGAATTTGCGGGACTTCTTTGGGACGTGCAGTACTTC.

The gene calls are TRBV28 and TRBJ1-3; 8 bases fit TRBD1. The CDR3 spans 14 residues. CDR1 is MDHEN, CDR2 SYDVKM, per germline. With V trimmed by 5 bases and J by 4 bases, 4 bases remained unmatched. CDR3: CASSPTGAGNTIYF. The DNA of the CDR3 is TGTGCCAGCAGTCCGACAGGGGCCGGAAACACCATATATTTT.

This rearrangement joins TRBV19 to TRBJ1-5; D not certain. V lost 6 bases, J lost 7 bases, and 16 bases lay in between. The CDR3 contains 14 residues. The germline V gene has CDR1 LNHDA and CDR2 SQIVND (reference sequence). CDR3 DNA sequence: TGTGCCAGTAGGGAAATCGGTACTTCCCAGCCCCAGCATTTT. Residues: CASREIGTSQPQHF. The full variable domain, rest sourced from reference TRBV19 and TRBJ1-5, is DGGITQSPKYLFRKEGQNVTLSCEQNLNHDAMYWYRQDPGQGLRLIYYSQIVNDFQKGDIAEGYSVSREKKESFPLTVTSAQKNPTAFYLCASREIGTSQPQHFGDGTRLSIL.

The CDR3 region is CASSLAPSGGGYNEQFF. CDR3 DNA sequence: TGCGCCAGCAGCTTGGCCCCCTCGGGGGGCGGATACAATGAGCAGTTCTTC. This chain links TRBV5-1 with TRBJ2-1; tentatively, D is TRBD2 (7 bases). Germline V gene lookup returns CDR1 SGHRS and CDR2 YFSETQ. CDR3 length: 17 amino acids. The ends were cut back, 0 bases at V and 4 bases at J, with 17 bases in the middle.

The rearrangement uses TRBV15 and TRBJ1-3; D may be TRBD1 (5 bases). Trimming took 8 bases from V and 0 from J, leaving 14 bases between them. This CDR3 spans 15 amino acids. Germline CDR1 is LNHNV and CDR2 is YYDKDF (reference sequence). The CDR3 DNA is TGTGCCACCTCGGAAGAACAGGTCTCTGGAAACACCATATATTTT. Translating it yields CATSEEQVSGNTIYF.

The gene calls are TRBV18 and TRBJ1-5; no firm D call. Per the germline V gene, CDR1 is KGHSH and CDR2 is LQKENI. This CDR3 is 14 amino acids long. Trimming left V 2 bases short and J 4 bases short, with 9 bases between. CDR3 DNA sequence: TGTGCCAGCTCACCAAGTTATCGTAATCAGCCCCAGCATTTT. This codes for CASSPSYRNQPQHF.

This chain's CDR3 is CASSQELRDEQFF. The CDR3 nucleotides read TGCGCCAGCAGCCAAGAGTTGCGGGATGAGCAGTTCTTC. The V and J genes are TRBV4-3 and TRBJ2-1; the D gene is possibly TRBD2 (5 bases). Between the trimmed V and J ends, which lost 0 bases and 8 bases, there was a span of 8 bases. Germline V gene lookup returns CDR1 LGHNA and CDR2 YSLEER. The CDR3 is 13 amino acids.

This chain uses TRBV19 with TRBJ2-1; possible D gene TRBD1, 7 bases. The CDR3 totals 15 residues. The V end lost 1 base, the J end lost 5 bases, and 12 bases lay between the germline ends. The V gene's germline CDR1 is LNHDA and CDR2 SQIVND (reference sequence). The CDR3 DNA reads TGTGCCAGTAGTATAGGGGCCAGGGGGGACAATGAGCAGTTCTTC. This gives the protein CASSIGARGDNEQFF.

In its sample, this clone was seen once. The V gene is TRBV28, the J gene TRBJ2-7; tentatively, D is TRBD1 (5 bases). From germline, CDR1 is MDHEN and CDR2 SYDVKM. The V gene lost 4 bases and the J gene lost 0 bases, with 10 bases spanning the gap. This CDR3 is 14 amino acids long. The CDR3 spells CASSSQVGSYEQYF. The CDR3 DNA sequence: TGTGCCAGCAGTTCACAGGTCGGCTCCTACGAGCAGTACTTC. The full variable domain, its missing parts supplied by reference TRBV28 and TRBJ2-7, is DVKVTQSSRYLVKRTGEKVFLECVQDMDHENMFWYRQDPGLGLRLIYFSYDVKMKEKGDIPEGYSVSREKKERFSLILESASTNQTSMYLCASSSQVGSYEQYFGPGTRLTVT.

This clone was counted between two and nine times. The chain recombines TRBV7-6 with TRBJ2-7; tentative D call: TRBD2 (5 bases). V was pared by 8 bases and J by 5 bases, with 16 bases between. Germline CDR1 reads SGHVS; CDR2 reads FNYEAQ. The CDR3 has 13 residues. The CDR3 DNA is TGTGCCAGCTCCGCCAGAGGGCTAGACGAGCAGTACTTC. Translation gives CASSARGLDEQYF.

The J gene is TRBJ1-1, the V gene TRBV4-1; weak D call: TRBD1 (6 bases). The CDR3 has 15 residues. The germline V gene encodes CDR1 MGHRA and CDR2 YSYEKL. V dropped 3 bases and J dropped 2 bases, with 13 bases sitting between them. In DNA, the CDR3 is TGCGCCAGCAGCCAGCCCTGGGGGGCTAACACTGAAGCTTTCTTT. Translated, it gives CASSQPWGANTEAFF.

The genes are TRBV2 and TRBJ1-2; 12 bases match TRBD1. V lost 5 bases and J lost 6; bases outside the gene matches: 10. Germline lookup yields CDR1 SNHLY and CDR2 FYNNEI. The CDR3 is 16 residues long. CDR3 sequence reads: CASSRWPGTGGDGYTF. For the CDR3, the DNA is TGTGCCAGCAGTCGCTGGCCGGGGACAGGGGGCGATGGCTACACCTTC.

CDR3 residues: CASSLGRNGGTDTQYF. The CDR3 DNA reads as TGTGCCAGCAGCTTAGGGCGCAATGGGGGCACAGATACGCAGTATTTT. This rearrangement joins TRBV7-2 to TRBJ2-3, with D unclear. The CDR3 covers 16 residues. Germline V gene data show CDR1 as SGHTA and CDR2 as FQGNSA. Trimming stripped 1 base from V and 1 base from J, with 12 bases between.

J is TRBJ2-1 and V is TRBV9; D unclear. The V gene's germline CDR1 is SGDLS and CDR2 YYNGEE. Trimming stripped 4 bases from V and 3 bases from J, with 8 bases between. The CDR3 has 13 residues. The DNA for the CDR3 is TGTGCCAGCAGCCAAGGCGTCTACAATGAGCAGTTCTTC. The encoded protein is CASSQGVYNEQFF.

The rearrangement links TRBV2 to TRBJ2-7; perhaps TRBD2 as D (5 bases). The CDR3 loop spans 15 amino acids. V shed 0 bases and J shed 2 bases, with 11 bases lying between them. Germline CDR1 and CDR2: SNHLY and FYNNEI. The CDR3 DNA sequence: TGTGCCAGCAGTGAAGCGCAGCGGCAACCCTACGAGCAGTACTTC. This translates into CASSEAQRQPYEQYF.

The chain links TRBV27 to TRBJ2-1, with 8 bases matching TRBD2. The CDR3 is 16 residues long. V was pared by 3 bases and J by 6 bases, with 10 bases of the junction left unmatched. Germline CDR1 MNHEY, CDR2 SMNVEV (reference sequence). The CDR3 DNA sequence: TGTGCCAGCAGTTTCTCGACTAGCGTGGGCTTCAATGAGCAGTTCTTC. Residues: CASSFSTSVGFNEQFF.

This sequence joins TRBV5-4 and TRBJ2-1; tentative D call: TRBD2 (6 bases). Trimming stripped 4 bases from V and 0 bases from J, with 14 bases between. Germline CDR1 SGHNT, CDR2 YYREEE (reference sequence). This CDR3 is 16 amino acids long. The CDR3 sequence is CASSGTSLISYNEQFF. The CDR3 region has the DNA TGTGCCAGCAGCGGAACTAGCCTAATCTCCTACAATGAGCAGTTCTTC. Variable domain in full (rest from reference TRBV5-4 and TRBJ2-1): ETGVTQSPTHLIKTRGQQVTLRCSSQSGHNTVSWYQQALGQGPQFIFQYYREEENGRGNFPPRFSGLQFPNYSSELNVNALELDDSALYLCASSGTSLISYNEQFFGPGTRLTVL.

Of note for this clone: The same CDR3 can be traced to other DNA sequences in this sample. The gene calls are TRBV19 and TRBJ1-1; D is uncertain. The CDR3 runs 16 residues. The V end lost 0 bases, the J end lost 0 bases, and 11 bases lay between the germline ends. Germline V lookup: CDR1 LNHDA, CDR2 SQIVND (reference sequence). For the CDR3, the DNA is TGTGCCAGTAGTATAGATCGGGAGGGCTTGAACACTGAAGCTTTCTTT. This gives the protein CASSIDREGLNTEAFF. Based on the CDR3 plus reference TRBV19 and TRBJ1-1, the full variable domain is DGGITQSPKYLFRKEGQNVTLSCEQNLNHDAMYWYRQDPGQGLRLIYYSQIVNDFQKGDIAEGYSVSREKKESFPLTVTSAQKNPTAFYLCASSIDREGLNTEAFFGQGTRLTVV.

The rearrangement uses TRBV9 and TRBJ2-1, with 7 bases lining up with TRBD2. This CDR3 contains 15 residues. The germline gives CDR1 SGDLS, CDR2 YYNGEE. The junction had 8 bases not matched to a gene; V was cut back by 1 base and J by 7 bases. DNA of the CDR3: TGTGCCAGCAGCGTATCGGGCGGGAGAGGGAATGAGCAGTTCTTC. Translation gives CASSVSGGRGNEQFF.

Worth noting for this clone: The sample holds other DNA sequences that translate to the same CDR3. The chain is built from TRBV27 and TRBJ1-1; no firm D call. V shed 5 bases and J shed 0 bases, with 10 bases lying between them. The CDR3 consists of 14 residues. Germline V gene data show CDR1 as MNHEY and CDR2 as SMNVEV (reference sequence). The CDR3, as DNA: TGTGCCAGCAGTCCTAGGGCCCTGAACACTGAAGCTTTCTTT. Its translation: CASSPRALNTEAFF.

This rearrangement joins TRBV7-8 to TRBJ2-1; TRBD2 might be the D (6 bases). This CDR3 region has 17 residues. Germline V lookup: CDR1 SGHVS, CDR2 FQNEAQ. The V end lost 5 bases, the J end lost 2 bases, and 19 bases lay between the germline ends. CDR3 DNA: TGTGCCAGCAGCCGGCCCCTGGATAGCGGAACCTACAATGAGCAGTTCTTC. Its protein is CASSRPLDSGTYNEQFF.

The CDR3 reads CASSLNGDSHEQYF. The CDR3 bases are TGTGCCAGCAGCTTAAACGGGGACAGCCACGAGCAGTACTTC. The chain links TRBV11-2 to TRBJ2-7; 7 nucleotides align to TRBD1. CDR3 length equals 14 residues. Germline trimming cut 2 bases from V and 5 bases from J; bases unmatched to any gene: 6. Looked up from germline, CDR1 is SGHAT and CDR2 is FQNNGV.

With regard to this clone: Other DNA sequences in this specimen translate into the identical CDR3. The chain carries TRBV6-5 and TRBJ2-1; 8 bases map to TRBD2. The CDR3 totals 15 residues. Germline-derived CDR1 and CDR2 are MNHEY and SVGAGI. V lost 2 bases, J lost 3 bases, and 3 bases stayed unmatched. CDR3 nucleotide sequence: TGTGCCAGCAGTTACGGACTAGCAGACTACAATGAGCAGTTCTTC. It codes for CASSYGLADYNEQFF.

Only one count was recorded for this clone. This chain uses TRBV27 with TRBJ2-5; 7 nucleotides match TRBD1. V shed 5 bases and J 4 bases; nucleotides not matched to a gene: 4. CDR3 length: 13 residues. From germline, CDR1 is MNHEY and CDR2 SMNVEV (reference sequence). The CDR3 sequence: CASSIRTGETQYF. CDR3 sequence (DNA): TGTGCCAGCAGTATCCGGACAGGAGAGACCCAGTACTTC.

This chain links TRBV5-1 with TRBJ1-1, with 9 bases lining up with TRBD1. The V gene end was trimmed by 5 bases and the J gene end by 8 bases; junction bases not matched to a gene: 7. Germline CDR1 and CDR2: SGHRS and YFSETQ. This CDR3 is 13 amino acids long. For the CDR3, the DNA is TGCGCCAGCAGTTATGACAGGGGGGACGAAGCTTTCTTT. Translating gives CASSYDRGDEAFF.